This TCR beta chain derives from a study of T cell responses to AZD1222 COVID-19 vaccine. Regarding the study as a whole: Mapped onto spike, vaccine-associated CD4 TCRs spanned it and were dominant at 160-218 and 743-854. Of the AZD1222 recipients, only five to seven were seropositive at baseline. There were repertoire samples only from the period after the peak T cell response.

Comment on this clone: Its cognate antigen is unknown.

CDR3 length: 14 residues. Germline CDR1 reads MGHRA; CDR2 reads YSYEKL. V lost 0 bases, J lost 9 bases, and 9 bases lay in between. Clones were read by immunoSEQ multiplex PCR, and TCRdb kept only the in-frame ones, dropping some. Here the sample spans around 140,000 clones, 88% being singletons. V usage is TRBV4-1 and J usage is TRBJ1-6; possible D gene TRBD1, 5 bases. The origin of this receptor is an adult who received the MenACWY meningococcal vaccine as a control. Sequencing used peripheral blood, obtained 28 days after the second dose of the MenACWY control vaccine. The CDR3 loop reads CASSQEGGTSPLHF. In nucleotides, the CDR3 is TGCGCCAGCAGCCAAGAGGGGGGAACTTCACCCCTCCACTTT.